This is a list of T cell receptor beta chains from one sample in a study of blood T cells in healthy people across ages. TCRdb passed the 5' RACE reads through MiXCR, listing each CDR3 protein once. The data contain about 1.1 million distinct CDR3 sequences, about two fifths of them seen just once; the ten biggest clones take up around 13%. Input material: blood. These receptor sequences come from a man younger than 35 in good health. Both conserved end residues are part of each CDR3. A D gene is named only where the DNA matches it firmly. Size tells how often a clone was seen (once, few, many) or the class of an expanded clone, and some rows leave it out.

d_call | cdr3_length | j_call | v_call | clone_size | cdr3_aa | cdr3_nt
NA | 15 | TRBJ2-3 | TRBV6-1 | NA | CASSDGAVESDTQYF | TGTGCCAGCAGTGACGGCGCAGTGGAGTCAGATACGCAGTATTTT
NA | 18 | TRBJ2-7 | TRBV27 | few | CASSPQGYGRPSSYEQYF | TGTGCCAGCAGTCCCCAAGGATACGGGCGCCCAAGCTCCTACGAGCAGTACTTC
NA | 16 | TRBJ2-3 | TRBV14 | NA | CASSQDFYARTDTQYF | TGTGCCAGCAGCCAAGATTTTTACGCCCGCACAGATACGCAGTATTTT
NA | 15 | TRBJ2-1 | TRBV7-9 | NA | CAGGKPQDSYNEQFF | TGTGCCGGAGGGAAACCTCAGGACTCCTACAATGAGCAGTTCTTC
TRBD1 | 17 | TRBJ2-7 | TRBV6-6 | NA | CASSYSLGQANSNEQYF | TGTGCCAGCAGTTACTCGCTAGGACAGGCAAATAGCAATGAGCAGTACTTC
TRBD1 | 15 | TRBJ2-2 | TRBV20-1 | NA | CSARAGQELTGELFF | TGCAGTGCTAGAGCCGGACAGGAACTCACCGGGGAGCTGTTTTTT
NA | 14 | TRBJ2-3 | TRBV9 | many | CASSVGGSTDTQYF | TGTGCCAGCAGCGTAGGGGGTAGCACAGATACGCAGTATTTT
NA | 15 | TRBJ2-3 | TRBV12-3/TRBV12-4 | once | CASSLAGGVTDVQYF | TGTGCCAGCAGTTTAGCTGGAGGGGTCACAGATGTGCAGTATTTT
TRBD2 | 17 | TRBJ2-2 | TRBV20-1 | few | CSASPGLAPPNTGELFF | TGCAGTGCTAGTCCGGGACTAGCGCCACCGAACACCGGGGAGCTGTTTTTT
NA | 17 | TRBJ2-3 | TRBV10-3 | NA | CAISGQGTGAHSDTQYF | TGTGCCATCAGTGGTCAAGGGACCGGGGCCCATTCGGATACGCAGTATTTT
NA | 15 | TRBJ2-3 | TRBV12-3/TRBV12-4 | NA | CASTFRGLKADTQYF | TGTGCCAGCACCTTTCGGGGACTGAAAGCAGATACGCAGTATTTT
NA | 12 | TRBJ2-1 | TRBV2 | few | CASSVPEFEQFF | TGTGCCAGCAGTGTCCCCGAGTTCGAGCAGTTCTTC
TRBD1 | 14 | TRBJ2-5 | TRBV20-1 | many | CSATPGTVQETQYF | TGCAGTGCGACTCCAGGGACAGTCCAAGAGACCCAGTACTTC
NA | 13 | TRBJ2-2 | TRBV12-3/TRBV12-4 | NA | CASSALRTGELFF | TGTGCCAGCAGTGCCCTGAGGACCGGGGAGCTGTTTTTT
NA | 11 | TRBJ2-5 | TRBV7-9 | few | CASSLGQTQYF | TGTGCCAGCAGCTTAGGACAGACCCAGTACTTC
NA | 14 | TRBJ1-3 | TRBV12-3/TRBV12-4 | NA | CASSATTSGNTIYF | TGTGCCAGCAGTGCGACTACCTCTGGAAACACCATATATTTT
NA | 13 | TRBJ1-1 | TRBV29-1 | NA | CSVEVGGNAEAFF | TGCAGCGTTGAGGTAGGGGGGAACGCTGAAGCTTTCTTT
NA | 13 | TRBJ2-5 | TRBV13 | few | CASTRGRQETQYF | TGTGCCAGCACCCGTGGTCGGCAAGAGACCCAGTACTTC
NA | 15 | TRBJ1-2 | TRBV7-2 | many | CASSLDGRPNYGYTF | TGTGCCAGCAGCTTAGACGGCAGACCTAACTATGGCTACACCTTC
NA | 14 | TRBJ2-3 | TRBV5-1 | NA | CASSLPGAADTQYF | TGCGCCAGCAGCTTGCCGGGGGCGGCAGATACGCAGTATTTT
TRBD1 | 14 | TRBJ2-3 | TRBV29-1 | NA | CSVLRQGSTDTQYF | TGCAGCGTCCTACGACAGGGAAGCACAGATACGCAGTATTTT
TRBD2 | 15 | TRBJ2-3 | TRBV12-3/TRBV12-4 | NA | CASSPSRGGTDTQYF | TGTGCCAGCAGTCCGAGTCGGGGGGGCACAGATACGCAGTATTTT
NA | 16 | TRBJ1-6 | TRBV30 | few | CAWRSVGSSYNSPLHF | TGTGCCTGGAGGAGTGTTGGAAGTTCCTATAATTCACCCCTCCACTTT
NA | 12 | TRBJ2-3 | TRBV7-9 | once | CASSPQGITQYF | TGTGCCAGCAGCCCCCAGGGGATTACGCAGTATTTT
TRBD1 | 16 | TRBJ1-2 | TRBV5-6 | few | CASSLEGQGFAYGYTF | TGTGCCAGCAGCTTGGAGGGACAGGGGTTTGCCTATGGCTACACCTTC
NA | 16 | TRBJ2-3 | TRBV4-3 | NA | CASSQDRNLAADTQYF | TGCGCCAGCAGCCAAGATAGGAACCTAGCTGCAGATACGCAGTATTTT
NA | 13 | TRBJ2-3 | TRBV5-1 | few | CASSLAGMDTQYF | TGCGCCAGCAGCTTGGCCGGAATGGATACGCAGTATTTT
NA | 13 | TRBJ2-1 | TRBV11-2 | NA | CASSSRLVGEQFF | TGTGCCAGCAGCAGCAGACTAGTAGGTGAGCAGTTCTTC
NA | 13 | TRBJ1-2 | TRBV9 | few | CASSDRVSRGYTF | TGTGCCAGCAGCGACAGGGTTTCTAGGGGCTACACCTTC
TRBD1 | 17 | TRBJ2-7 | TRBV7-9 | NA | CASSVTPGQKPSYEQYF | TGTGCCAGCAGCGTGACCCCGGGACAGAAACCCTCCTACGAGCAGTACTTC
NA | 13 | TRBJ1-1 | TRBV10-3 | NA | CAISETRVTEAFF | TGTGCCATCAGTGAGACAAGGGTTACTGAAGCTTTCTTT
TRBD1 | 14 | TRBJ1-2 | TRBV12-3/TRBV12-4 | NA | CASSRTGGFEGYTF | TGTGCCAGCAGTAGGACAGGGGGCTTCGAAGGCTACACCTTC
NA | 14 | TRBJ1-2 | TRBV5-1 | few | CASSLVQGTYGYTF | TGCGCCAGCAGCTTGGTTCAGGGTACCTATGGCTACACCTTC
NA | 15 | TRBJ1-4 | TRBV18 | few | CASSPRAGDNEKLFF | TGTGCCAGCTCACCACGGGCAGGGGATAATGAAAAGCTGTTTTTT
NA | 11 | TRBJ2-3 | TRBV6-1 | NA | CASLGTDTQYF | TGTGCCAGCCTAGGAACAGATACGCAGTATTTT
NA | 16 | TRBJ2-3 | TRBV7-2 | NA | CASSPRSGADTDTQYF | TGTGCCAGCAGCCCACGGTCGGGGGCCGACACAGATACGCAGTATTTT
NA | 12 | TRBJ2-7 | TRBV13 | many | CASSLEEDEQYF | TGTGCCAGCAGCTTAGAAGAGGACGAGCAGTACTTC
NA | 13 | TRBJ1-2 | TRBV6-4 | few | CASRVGVGYGYTF | TGTGCCAGCCGCGTCGGGGTAGGATATGGCTACACCTTC
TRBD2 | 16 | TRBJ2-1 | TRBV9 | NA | CASSAGGGAVYNEQFF | TGTGCCAGCAGCGCGGGCGGGGGGGCAGTCTACAATGAGCAGTTCTTC
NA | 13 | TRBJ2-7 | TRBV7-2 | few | CASSLYEGYEQYF | TGTGCCAGCAGCTTATATGAAGGATACGAGCAGTACTTC
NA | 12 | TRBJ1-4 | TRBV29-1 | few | CSVIGGSEKLFF | TGCAGCGTCATCGGGGGAAGTGAAAAACTGTTTTTT
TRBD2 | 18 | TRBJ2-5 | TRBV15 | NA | CATSRDLGLAGEQETQYF | TGTGCCACCAGCAGAGATCTTGGCCTAGCGGGTGAACAAGAGACCCAGTACTTC
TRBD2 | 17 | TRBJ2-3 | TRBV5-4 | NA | CASSLAGGSLSTDTQYF | TGTGCCAGCAGCTTAGCGGGGGGCTCCCTTAGCACAGATACGCAGTATTTT
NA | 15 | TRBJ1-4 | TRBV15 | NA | CATSRDQELMSKLFF | TGTGCCACCAGCAGAGATCAGGAACTAATGAGTAAACTGTTTTTT
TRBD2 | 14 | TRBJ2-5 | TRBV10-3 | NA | CAIRSGGNYNEQYF | TGTGCCATCAGGAGCGGGGGGAACTACAATGAGCAGTACTTC